This record concerns one T cell receptor (beta chain) sequence. As yet, its antigen is unknown. The sample belongs to a study of identical twins. Broader study findings: It was cross-sectional statistical analysis, not following the same donors, that the conclusions relied on. Within twin pairs, the out-of-frame alpha sequences they shared showed excess low generation probability.

Germline lookup yields CDR1 MNHEY and CDR2 SMNVEV (reference sequence). The CDR3 extends over 17 amino acids. V was clipped by 2 bases and J by 0 bases, with 14 bases between them. TCRdb independently ran MiXCR on the 5' RACE reads; one entry per CDR3 protein. The sample includes about 900,000 distinct CDR3 sequences, roughly 12% of them seen just once. Among all donors, each was a healthy Caucasian. This same sample was also part of a study on yellow fever vaccine responses in identical twins.

The chain carries TRBV27 and TRBJ2-1; no firm D call. Sequencing was done on a sample of PBMCs. The TCR was taken from a woman under 30 in good health. The CDR3 DNA reads as TGTGCCAGCAGTTTAGGGTCGGGCCACAGCTCCTACAATGAGCAGTTCTTC. Protein: CASSLGSGHSSYNEQFF.